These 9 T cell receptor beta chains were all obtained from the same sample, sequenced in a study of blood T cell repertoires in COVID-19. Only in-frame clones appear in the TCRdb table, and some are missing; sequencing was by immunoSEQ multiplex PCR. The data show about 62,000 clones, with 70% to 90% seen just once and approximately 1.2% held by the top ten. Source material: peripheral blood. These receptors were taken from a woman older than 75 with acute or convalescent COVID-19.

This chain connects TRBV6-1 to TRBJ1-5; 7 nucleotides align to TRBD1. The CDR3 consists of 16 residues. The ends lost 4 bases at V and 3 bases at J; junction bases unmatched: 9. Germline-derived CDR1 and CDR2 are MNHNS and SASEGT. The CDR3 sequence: CASSVLTGAHNQPQHF. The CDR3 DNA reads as TGTGCCAGCAGTGTCCTTACAGGGGCCCACAATCAGCCCCAGCATTTT.

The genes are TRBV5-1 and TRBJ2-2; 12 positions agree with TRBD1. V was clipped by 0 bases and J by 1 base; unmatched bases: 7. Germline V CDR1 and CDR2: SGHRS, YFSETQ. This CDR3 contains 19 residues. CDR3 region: CASSLVGQGASVNTGELFF. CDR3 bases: TGCGCCAGCAGCTTGGTGGGACAGGGGGCCAGCGTGAACACCGGGGAGCTGTTTTTT.

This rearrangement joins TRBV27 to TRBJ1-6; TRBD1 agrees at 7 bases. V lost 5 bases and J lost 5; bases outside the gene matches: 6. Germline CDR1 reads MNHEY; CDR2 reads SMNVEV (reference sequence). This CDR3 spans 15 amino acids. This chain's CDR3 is CASSREGAHNSPLHF. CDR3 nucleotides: TGTGCCAGCAGTCGGGAGGGGGCCCATAATTCACCCCTCCACTTT.

The CDR3, as DNA: TGTGCCAGCAGCGCCCCTAGCGGGGACTACAATGAGCAGTTCTTC. This translates into CASSAPSGDYNEQFF. The V gene is TRBV9, the J gene TRBJ2-1; TRBD2 agrees at 9 bases. Germline lookup yields CDR1 SGDLS and CDR2 YYNGEE. The J segment lost 3 bases and the V segment lost 3 bases, leaving 4 bases of the junction unmatched. This CDR3 has 15 residues.

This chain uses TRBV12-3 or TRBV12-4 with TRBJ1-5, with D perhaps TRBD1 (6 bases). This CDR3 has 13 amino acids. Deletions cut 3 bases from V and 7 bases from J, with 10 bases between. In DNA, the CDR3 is TGTGCCAGCAGTTTTGGGGGCGAGCAGCCCCAGCATTTT. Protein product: CASSFGGEQPQHF.

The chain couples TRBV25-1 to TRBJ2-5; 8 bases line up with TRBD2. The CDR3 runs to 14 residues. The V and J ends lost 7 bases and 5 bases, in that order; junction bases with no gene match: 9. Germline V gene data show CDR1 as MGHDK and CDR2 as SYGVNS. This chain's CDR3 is CASMVSGSRETQYF. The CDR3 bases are TGTGCCAGCATGGTGAGCGGGAGTAGGGAGACCCAGTACTTC.

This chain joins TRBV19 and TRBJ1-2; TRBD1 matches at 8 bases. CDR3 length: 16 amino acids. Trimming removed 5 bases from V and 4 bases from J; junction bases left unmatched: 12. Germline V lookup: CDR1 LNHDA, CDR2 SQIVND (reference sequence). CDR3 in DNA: TGTGCCAGTAGTCCGCGGGACAGGACCTCTTCCTATGGCTACACCTTC. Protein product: CASSPRDRTSSYGYTF.

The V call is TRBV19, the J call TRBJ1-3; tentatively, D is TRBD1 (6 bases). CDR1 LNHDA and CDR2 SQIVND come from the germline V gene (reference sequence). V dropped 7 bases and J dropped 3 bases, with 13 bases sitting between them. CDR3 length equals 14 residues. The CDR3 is CASKSRGDGNTIYF. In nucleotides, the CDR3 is TGTGCCAGTAAATCCAGGGGAGATGGAAACACCATATATTTT.

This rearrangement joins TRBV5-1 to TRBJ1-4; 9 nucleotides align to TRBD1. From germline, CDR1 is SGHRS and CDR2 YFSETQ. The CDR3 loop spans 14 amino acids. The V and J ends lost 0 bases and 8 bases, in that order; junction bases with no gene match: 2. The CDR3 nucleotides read TGCGCCAGCAGCTTGGGACAGGGGGACGAAAAACTGTTTTTT. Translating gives CASSLGQGDEKLFF.